What follows describes a single T cell receptor beta chain. The antigen remains unidentified. Libraries were prepared by immunoSEQ multiplex PCR; TCRdb keeps only in-frame clonotypes and omits some of them. Of under 15,000 clones in the sample, approximately 80% were seen once. Germline lookup yields CDR1 SGHRS and CDR2 YFSETQ. The CDR3 has 15 residues. V lost 4 bases to trimming and J lost 0 bases; unmatched junction nucleotides: 4. The cohort excluded patients with autoimmune disease history or systemic immunosuppression. This sample stems from a study of OX40 agonist ivuxolimab in advanced cancers. General observations from the study: On average, CD8+ T cells had more expanded clones than CD4+. Part of the nonresponder group also had normalized T-cell clonal expansion that was low.

The chain is built from TRBV5-1 and TRBJ1-3; 7 bases match TRBD1. The input for sequencing was CD4+ or CD8+ T cells sorted from blood, taken in a trial of the OX40 agonist ivuxolimab. The sequence derives from an adult with an advanced solid tumor such as melanoma, head and neck, liver or kidney cancer. The CDR3 loop reads CASSPDRDSGNTIYF. CDR3 nucleotides: TGCGCCAGCAGCCCTGACAGGGACTCTGGAAACACCATATATTTT.